This TCR beta chain was identified during a study of blood T cell repertoires in COVID-19. Study information: Some COVID-19 samples were acute and others convalescent; all came from the United States, Italy and Spain. In each case, the material was cDNA or gDNA derived from T cells, B-cell-depleted T cells, or PBMCs.

In the original processing: Amplifying reference gene primers gave estimates of nucleated cell counts. Assay: immunoSEQ multiplex PCR; the TCRdb copy retains only in-frame clones and omits some. V and J calls and clone size are copied from that table; D and trimming were computed from the DNA. The repertoire has approximately 31,000 clones, roughly 90% of them found once; the top ten carry more than 9.5%. The V segment lost 4 bases and the J segment 0 bases; nucleotides outside the gene matches: 2. The CDR3 consists of 14 residues. Germline V gene data show CDR1 as SGDLS and CDR2 as YYNGEE. The rearrangement uses TRBV9 and TRBJ2-7, with TRBD2 matching 9 bases. The sample comprised peripheral blood. The TCR was taken from a human donor in a cohort sampled during active COVID-19. CDR3 coding DNA: TGTGCCAGCAGCTATAGCGGGAGCTCCTACGAGCAGTACTTC. Translating gives CASSYSGSSYEQYF.